Included here is one T cell receptor beta chain sequence, with context. Using RNA transcripts as the source, TCR beta CDR3 regions were amplified. The study used the HTBI primer set for a first-round RT-PCR of the TCR CDR3. TCRdb processed the multiplex PCR reads anew with MiXCR; each CDR3 protein has one entry. Among under 350,000 distinct CDR3 sequences listed, 15% to 20% were seen once. The data are from a study of T cells in Graves' hyperthyroidism and ophthalmopathy. Trimming removed 5 bases at V and 6 bases at J, with 10 bases between. Looked up from germline, CDR1 is MNHEY and CDR2 is SMNVEV (reference sequence). The CDR3 length is 13 residues.

The sequence was collected from a woman aged 45-59 years with Graves' hyperthyroidism. The chain joins TRBV27 to TRBJ2-2; D is unresolved. The sample comprised blood. The CDR3 DNA reads TGTGCCAGCAGTATTCATTCACCCGGGGAGCTGTTTTTT. It encodes CASSIHSPGELFF.